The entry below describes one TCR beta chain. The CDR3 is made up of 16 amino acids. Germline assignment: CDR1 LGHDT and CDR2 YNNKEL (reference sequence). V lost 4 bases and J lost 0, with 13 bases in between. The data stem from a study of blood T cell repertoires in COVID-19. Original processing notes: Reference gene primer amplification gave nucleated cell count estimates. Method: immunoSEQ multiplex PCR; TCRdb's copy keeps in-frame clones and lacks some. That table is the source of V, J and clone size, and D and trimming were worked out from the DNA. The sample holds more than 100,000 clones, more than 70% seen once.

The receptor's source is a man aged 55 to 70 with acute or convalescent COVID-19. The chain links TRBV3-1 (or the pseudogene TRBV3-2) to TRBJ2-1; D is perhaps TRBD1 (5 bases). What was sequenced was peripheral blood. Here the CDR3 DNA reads TGTGCCAGCAGCCGGGGCGGACCTCTCTCCTACAATGAGCAGTTCTTC. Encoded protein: CASSRGGPLSYNEQFF.